The clone carrying this T cell receptor beta chain was observed a handful of times. What it binds is not known. Sequence at one end of the junction differs from germline and may be a read error. The entry originates in a study of blood T cells in healthy people across ages. The CDR3 extends over 13 amino acids. From germline, CDR1 is LGHNA and CDR2 YNFKEQ. The authors ran a second PCR of 7 to 11 cycles using a sample-barcoded 5' primer and a J-beta primer mix. A minimum of 2.5 million CDR3-containing paired-end reads was obtained for each sample. TCRdb re-called the 5' RACE reads through MiXCR, storing one row per CDR3 protein. This table holds hundreds of thousands of distinct CDR3 sequences, 25% found once. General observations from the study: Possibly, changes in expanded clonotypes were confounded because donor CMV status was unknown.

Another study also made use of these data, one on T cells of mothers and their children. This second study says: From each mother came over 8 million TCR beta CDR3 reads, and from each child came approximately 2.8 million. Researchers found no T cell clones that were persistent and microchimeric.

The origin of this receptor is a boy younger than 18 in good health. Sequencing was performed on blood. This chain links TRBV4-2 with TRBJ2-7; 9 positions match TRBD1. The CDR3 sequence is CVSFGTGPYEQYF. CDR3 coding DNA: TGTGTCAGCTTCGGGACAGGGCCCTACGAGCAGTACTTC.